This paragraph reports one T cell receptor (beta chain). Treatment meaning: randomized to nivolumab then ipilimumab (arm A) or the reverse (arm B). None of the patients previously received DNA-damaging chemotherapy. Live CD3+CD8+ CD19− CD56− cells were sorted from PBMCs. The table came from immunoSEQ multiplex PCR; TCRdb's copy has only in-frame clones and leaves some out. The sample contains some 17,000 clones, around 69% of which appear only once. This CDR3 contains 13 residues. Germline values: CDR1 SGHNT, CDR2 YYREEE (reference sequence). Deletions cut 4 bases from V and 0 bases from J, with 8 bases between. This sample was included in a study of sequential checkpoint blockade in melanoma. The overall study: Arm A got nivolumab then ipilimumab; arm B the reverse, 1:1. Each arm's sequence ended with maintenance nivolumab.

This sequence joins TRBV5-4 and TRBJ2-7; D possibly corresponds to TRBD1 (6 bases). The receptor comes from a human donor with melanoma. This sample comprised CD8+ T cells sorted from blood (inferred from file names), obtained from a patient given nivolumab and ipilimumab in sequence. The CDR3 spells CASSGDNSYEQYF. Written as DNA, the CDR3 is TGTGCCAGCAGCGGGGACAACTCCTACGAGCAGTACTTC.